This is a list of T cell receptor beta chains from one sample in a study of T cells in Graves' hyperthyroidism and ophthalmopathy. One entry per CDR3 protein, called by TCRdb with MiXCR from the multiplex PCR reads. The sample yields hundreds of thousands of distinct CDR3 sequences, roughly 14% seen once. Specimen: blood. These receptors were obtained from a woman in her forties with Graves' ophthalmopathy. CDR3s include the opening cysteine and the closing phenylalanine or tryptophan. Each record gives: D gene, J gene, V gene, clone size, CDR3 DNA, CDR3 protein. The D gene is left open where the match is weak. Only part of the rows carry a size: once, few, many, or a class if the clone is expanded.

>NA|TRBJ2-7|TRBV12-3/TRBV12-4|NA
TGTGCCAGCAGTTTTGGGGGGGCAACAGGGGAGCAGTACTTC
CASSFGGATGEQYF
>NA|TRBJ2-6|TRBV28|NA
TGCGCCAGCAGCCAAGTCGGGGCTGGGGCCAACGTCCTGACTTTC
CASSQVGAGANVLTF
>TRBD1|TRBJ2-7|TRBV6-5|many
TGTGCCAGCAGTTACGAGGGACAGGGGGCCTACGAGCAGTACTTC
CASSYEGQGAYEQYF
>NA|TRBJ1-2|TRBV28|many
TGTGCCAGCAGTTTTCCAGGCCCTGGGGGTGGCTACACCTTC
CASSFPGPGGGYTF
>TRBD2|TRBJ2-7|TRBV7-8|many
TGTGCCAGCAGCTTAGAGGGACTAGCGGGCACCACTTACGAGCAGTACTTC
CASSLEGLAGTTYEQYF
>TRBD1|TRBJ1-1|TRBV3-1|few
TGTGCCAGCAGCCAAGGCGACAGGGAAGAAGCTTTCTTT
CASSQGDREEAFF
>NA|TRBJ1-5|TRBV2|many
TGTGCCAGTGGAGAGGAGGGTGGCAATCAGCCCCAGCATTTT
CASGEEGGNQPQHF
>NA|TRBJ2-5|TRBV4-1|many
TGCGCCAGCAGCCAAGACCCTACGGGCGTCGGCGAGACCCAGTACTTC
CASSQDPTGVGETQYF
>NA|TRBJ2-5|TRBV20-1|NA
TGCAGTGCTAGACAGGATTCGGAGACCCAGTACTTC
CSARQDSETQYF
>TRBD1|TRBJ2-5|TRBV9|many
TGTGCCAGCAGCGTAGGGCAGGGGGTCTATTACGAGACCCAGTACTTC
CASSVGQGVYYETQYF
>TRBD2|TRBJ2-2|TRBV6-4|many
TGTGCCAGCAGTGTGTCGGGGGGAACCGGGGAGCTGTTTTTT
CASSVSGGTGELFF
>TRBD1|TRBJ1-2|TRBV30|NA
TGTGCCGGTCAGGGGGGGATCTATGGCTACACCTTC
CAGQGGIYGYTF
>TRBD1|TRBJ2-7|TRBV12-3/TRBV12-4|NA
TGTGCCAGCAGTCTCCAACAGGGGTACGAGCAGTACTTC
CASSLQQGYEQYF
>NA|TRBJ2-7|TRBV9|few
TGTGCCAGCAGCGTAGACTGGGGGCTTTACGAGCAGTACTTC
CASSVDWGLYEQYF
>TRBD1|TRBJ1-5|TRBV6-2/TRBV6-3|NA
TGTGCCAGCAGACTACAGGGGGCTCAGCCCCAGCATTTT
CASRLQGAQPQHF
>TRBD1|TRBJ1-2|TRBV6-1|many
TGTGCCAGCAGCCCCACAGGGGACTATGGCTACACCTTC
CASSPTGDYGYTF
>NA|TRBJ2-7|TRBV20-1|NA
TGCAGTGCTAGAGATCGAACTGACTCCTACGAGCAGTACTTC
CSARDRTDSYEQYF
>TRBD1|TRBJ2-5|TRBV12-3/TRBV12-4|many
TGTGCCAGCAGTTTGTGGGACAGAAAAGAGACCCAGTACTTC
CASSLWDRKETQYF
>NA|TRBJ1-2|TRBV18|many
TGTGCCAGCTCACCACCGAGAGGGATATCATATGGCTACACCTTC
CASSPPRGISYGYTF
>NA|TRBJ1-1|TRBV27|many
TGTGCCAGCTACAAACATAACACTGAAGCTTTCTTT
CASYKHNTEAFF
>NA|TRBJ2-7|TRBV10-3|many
TGTGCCATCAGTGAGCCGGGGGGCGGTTACGAGCAGTACTTC
CAISEPGGGYEQYF
>TRBD2|TRBJ2-7|TRBV6-1|many
TGTGCCAGCAGTCCAGGACTAGGCTACGAGCAGTACTTC
CASSPGLGYEQYF
>NA|TRBJ2-7|TRBV7-8|many
TGTGCCAGCAGCTTAGCGCGGGGGACAGCGTACGAGCAGTACTTC
CASSLARGTAYEQYF
>NA|TRBJ2-3|TRBV5-4|NA
TGTGCCAGCAGCTTGGCGCCGACAGGGACTAGGGATACGCAGTATTTT
CASSLAPTGTRDTQYF
>TRBD2|TRBJ2-2|TRBV19|many
TGTGCCAGTAGTATAGGGCGGCTAGCGGGGAGTACCGGGGAGCTGTTTTTT
CASSIGRLAGSTGELFF
>NA|TRBJ2-7|TRBV12-3/TRBV12-4|many
TGTGCCAGCAGTTCCCGGGACGGCGCGCCCGAGCAGTACTTC
CASSSRDGAPEQYF
>NA|TRBJ2-5|TRBV28|many
TGTGCCAGCAGTACCCGGCCTCCAGAGACCCAGTACTTC
CASSTRPPETQYF
>NA|TRBJ1-2|TRBV19|few
TGTGCCAGTAGTATAGATCTCACAGGGAGCGGAGGCTACACCTTC
CASSIDLTGSGGYTF
>NA|TRBJ2-7|TRBV29-1|few
TGCAGCGTTGAGGGGGCAGGTGCCTACGAGCAGTACTTC
CSVEGAGAYEQYF
>NA|TRBJ1-1|TRBV12-3/TRBV12-4|many
TGTGCCAGCGGTGGGGCAGGTCTGAACACTGAAGCTTTCTTT
CASGGAGLNTEAFF
>TRBD1|TRBJ1-2|TRBV28|many
TGTGCCAGCAGAGGACAGGGGTGGGCCTATGGCTACACCTTC
CASRGQGWAYGYTF
>NA|TRBJ2-7|TRBV12-3/TRBV12-4|many
TGTGCCAGCGCGAGGGGTTCCTACGAGCAGTACTTC
CASARGSYEQYF
>NA|TRBJ1-5|TRBV7-9|few
TGTGCCAGCAGCACAGCCGGGGGCAATCAGCCCCAGCATTTT
CASSTAGGNQPQHF
>TRBD2|TRBJ2-7|TRBV11-2|few
TGTGCCAGCACCTCGACTAGCGGCCCCTACGAGCAGTACTTC
CASTSTSGPYEQYF
>NA|TRBJ2-5|TRBV6-2/TRBV6-3|many
TGTGCCAGCACCTGGGCCCTCCGAGAGACCCAGTACTTC
CASTWALRETQYF
>NA|TRBJ1-2|TRBV20-1|many
TGCAGTGCTCCCACTGGGGGTACTAACTATGGCTACACCTTC
CSAPTGGTNYGYTF
>NA|TRBJ2-7|TRBV28|many
TGTGCCAGCAGTTCCCGGACTGCAGCCTACGAGCAGTACTTC
CASSSRTAAYEQYF
>TRBD1|TRBJ2-3|TRBV12-5|few
TGTGCTAGTGGTACGAGGACAGGGGTTTGGGGAGATACGCAGTATTTT
CASGTRTGVWGDTQYF
>NA|TRBJ1-2|TRBV7-8|NA
TGTGCCAGCAGCTTTTATCCCCCAGGGCCTGATGGCTACACCTTC
CASSFYPPGPDGYTF
>NA|TRBJ1-1|TRBV20-1|many
TGCAGTGCTAGACCCCTCCGGGGGCACACTGAAGCTTTCTTT
CSARPLRGHTEAFF
>TRBD2|TRBJ2-4|TRBV7-9|many
TGTGCCAGCAGGCCCAGCGGGATGACGGACATTCAGTACTTC
CASRPSGMTDIQYF
>TRBD2|TRBJ2-2|TRBV6-1|NA
TGTGCCAGCACCTGGACTAGCGGCACCGGGGAGCTGTTTTTT
CASTWTSGTGELFF
>NA|TRBJ2-5|TRBV20-1|NA
TGCAGTGCTAGTCAGGGGTCAGGTTTTGAGACCCAGTACTTC
CSASQGSGFETQYF
>TRBD2|TRBJ2-5|TRBV7-2|many
TGTGCCAGCAGCTTAGAGTCTAGCGGGAAAAAGACCCAGTACTTC
CASSLESSGKKTQYF
>TRBD1|TRBJ1-5|TRBV6-2/TRBV6-3|many
TGTGCCAGCAGTCCCGGTGGACAGGGGAATCAGCCCCAGCATTTT
CASSPGGQGNQPQHF
>NA|TRBJ2-7|TRBV7-8|NA
TGTGCCAGCAGCTTAGTCGACCGATACGAGCAGTACTTC
CASSLVDRYEQYF
>TRBD2|TRBJ2-7|TRBV12-3/TRBV12-4|many
TGTGCCAGCGGACTCCTGACTAGCGGGAGATACGAGCAGTACTTC
CASGLLTSGRYEQYF
>NA|TRBJ1-2|TRBV7-8|many
TGTGCCAGCAGCTTAGAGGCAACCTACCACGTCCGCTACACCTTC
CASSLEATYHVRYTF
>NA|TRBJ2-7|TRBV6-1|NA
TGTGCCAGCAGCGTGCGACACGAGCAGTACTTC
CASSVRHEQYF
>NA|TRBJ2-3|TRBV6-2/TRBV6-3|many
TGTGCCAGCAGTCTAGGGCAGGGAGTGAGCACAGATACGCAGTATTTT
CASSLGQGVSTDTQYF
>NA|TRBJ2-7|TRBV13|NA
TGTGCCAGCAGCCCTCATGGGACTGGGCCTCGCGAGCAGTACTTC
CASSPHGTGPREQYF
>NA|TRBJ1-1|TRBV3-1|NA
TGTGCCAGCACTAGGGGGGGCGGCGGCACTGAAGCTTTCTTT
CASTRGGGGTEAFF